Below are 30 T cell receptor beta chains sequenced from a single sample in a study of blood T cell repertoires in COVID-19. TCRdb keeps only in-frame clones here, not all; method: immunoSEQ multiplex PCR. The repertoire holds fewer than 85,000 clones, with around 80% as singletons. What was sequenced was peripheral blood. Receptors originate from a woman of 80 years or more with active or convalescent COVID-19.

This clone was recorded only once. The chain employs TRBV10-3 and TRBJ2-2, with 16 bases lining up with TRBD2. Germline V lookup: CDR1 ENHRY, CDR2 SYGVKD. The CDR3 is made up of 14 amino acids. Losses at the gene ends were 7 bases for V and 14 bases for J; bases not matched to a gene: 7. Here the CDR3 reads CAITPGTSGGALFF. CDR3 DNA sequence: TGTGCCATCACCCCGGGGACTAGCGGGGGGGCCCTGTTTTTT.

The chain employs TRBV9 and TRBJ1-6, with D possibly being TRBD1 (5 bases). Trimming stripped 4 bases from V and 10 bases from J, with 18 bases between. The CDR3 consists of 15 residues. Germline CDR1 reads SGDLS; CDR2 reads YYNGEE. The CDR3 DNA is TGTGCCAGCAGCCCCGACGTGACCGGGGGGTCACCCCTCCACTTT. Residues: CASSPDVTGGSPLHF.

This clone was recorded a few times. For the CDR3, the DNA is TGCGCCAGCAGTGGACTAGGTCGCACCGGGGAGCTGTTTTTT. Encoded protein: CASSGLGRTGELFF. V and J are TRBV10-1 and TRBJ2-2; D is possibly TRBD2 (6 bases). The V gene's germline CDR1 is WNHNN and CDR2 SYGVQD (reference sequence). This CDR3 region has 14 residues. V lost 4 bases and J lost 4, with 10 bases in between.

This chain connects TRBV28 to TRBJ2-3; D might be TRBD2 (6 bases). Looked up from germline, CDR1 is MDHEN and CDR2 is SYDVKM. V lost 8 bases to trimming and J lost 6 bases, with 6 bases between them. CDR3 size: 10 residues. The CDR3 is CASGGDTQYF. The CDR3 coding sequence is TGTGCCAGCGGGGGGGATACGCAGTATTTT. The full variable domain, rest sourced from reference TRBV28 and TRBJ2-3, is DVKVTQSSRYLVKRTGEKVFLECVQDMDHENMFWYRQDPGLGLRLIYFSYDVKMKEKGDIPEGYSVSREKKERFSLILESASTNQTSMYLCASGGDTQYFGPGTRLTVL.

The rearrangement uses TRBV5-1 and TRBJ2-5; TRBD2 aligns across 7 bases. The V gene's germline CDR1 is SGHRS and CDR2 YFSETQ. The CDR3 totals 15 residues. V trimming: 3 bases; J trimming: 4 bases; junction bases outside the gene matches: 9. In nucleotides, the CDR3 is TGCGCCAGCAGCTCCAACCGGGGGGAGTCAGAGACCCAGTACTTC. It codes for CASSSNRGESETQYF.

This clone was seen just once. The J gene is TRBJ1-4, the V gene TRBV4-1; D is perhaps TRBD1 (6 bases). Germline CDR1 MGHRA, CDR2 YSYEKL. Trimming left V 4 bases short and J 8 bases short, with 17 bases between. The CDR3 length is 15 residues. The CDR3 DNA is TGCGCCAGCAGCCCAATGGGGGGGGCCGGGGAAAAACTGTTTTTT. Residues: CASSPMGGAGEKLFF.

The genes are TRBV21-1 and TRBJ1-2; the D call TRBD1 from the table was never checked on the DNA. TRBV21-1 is assigned pseudogene status. The CDR3 extends over 15 amino acids. CDR3 sequence reads: CASSKDRGPNYGYTF. In DNA, the CDR3 is TGTGCCAGCAGCAAAGACAGGGGCCCGAACTATGGCTACACCTTC.

The CDR3 nucleotides are TGTGCCAGCAGTGATAAACGGGGGAGTGGGGCCCTCCACTTT. This translates into CASSDKRGSGALHF. The genes are TRBV2 and TRBJ1-6; the D gene is possibly TRBD1 (5 bases). The ends were cut back, 3 bases at V and 14 bases at J, with 17 bases in the middle. The CDR3 consists of 14 residues. Germline CDR1 is SNHLY and CDR2 is FYNNEI.

CDR3 coding DNA: TGTGCCAGCAGCATAACCGGGACAGGGAATGAAAAACTGTTTTTT. This translates into CASSITGTGNEKLFF. This chain joins TRBV7-8 and TRBJ1-4; TRBD1 matches 9 bases. The germline V gene encodes CDR1 SGHVS and CDR2 FQNEAQ. After removal of 5 bases from V and 5 bases from J, the junction contained 6 bases not matched to a gene. This CDR3 has 15 residues.

The chain couples TRBV3-1 (or the pseudogene TRBV3-2) to TRBJ2-6; 7 nucleotides line up with TRBD2. Per the germline V gene, CDR1 is LGHDT and CDR2 is YNNKEL (reference sequence). The trim removed 5 bases at V and 0 bases at J, leaving 7 bases unmatched. This CDR3 comprises 17 residues. The CDR3, as DNA: TGTGCCAGCAGCATCGTCGGGGGGAGCTCTGGGGCCAACGTCCTGACTTTC. This gives the protein CASSIVGGSSGANVLTF.

The V and J genes are TRBV5-1 and TRBJ1-2; tentative D call: TRBD1 (5 bases). Germline CDR1 SGHRS, CDR2 YFSETQ. The CDR3 has 14 amino acids. The V and J ends lost 4 bases and 4 bases respectively, with 14 bases between them. The CDR3 is CASSVETGGYGYTF. The CDR3 nucleotides read TGCGCCAGCAGCGTAGAAACAGGTGGCTATGGCTACACCTTC.

This clone was observed a handful of times. The rearrangement joins TRBV18 to TRBJ2-7; D perhaps matches TRBD1 (6 bases). The germline V gene encodes CDR1 KGHSH and CDR2 LQKENI. The CDR3 runs 12 residues. Trimming shortened V by 4 bases and J by 6 bases, and 10 bases separated the two germline ends. In nucleotides, the CDR3 is TGTGCCAGCTCACTACTACAGGGCGAGCAGTACTTC. This sequence encodes CASSLLQGEQYF.

This chain connects TRBV5-8 to TRBJ2-2; 11 nucleotides line up with TRBD2. V dropped 5 bases and J dropped 4; count of bases not matched to a gene: 7. The CDR3 has 16 residues. Germline loops: CDR1 SGHTS, CDR2 YDEGEE. CDR3 DNA sequence: TGTGCCAGCAGTCAGGGACTAGCGGTGGGCACCGGGGAGCTGTTTTTT. This codes for CASSQGLAVGTGELFF.

This chain connects TRBV7-2 to TRBJ2-5, with a weak D call TRBD2 (5 bases). The CDR3 runs 13 residues. Germline CDR1 SGHTA, CDR2 FQGNSA. V lost 5 bases, J lost 5 bases, and 12 bases lay in between. CDR3 sequence reads: CASSQNRGETQYF. DNA for the CDR3: TGTGCCAGCAGCCAAAATAGAGGGGAGACCCAGTACTTC.

The chain uses TRBV7-2 and TRBJ1-5, with D possibly matching TRBD1 (5 bases). The CDR3 covers 15 residues. Germline V gives CDR1 SGHTA, CDR2 FQGNSA. Trimming took off 1 base at V and 3 bases at J, with 10 bases between the two ends. The DNA for the CDR3 is TGTGCCAGCAGCTTAGAACAGGCCTACAATCAGCCCCAGCATTTT. It translates to CASSLEQAYNQPQHF. Complete variable domain (other parts from reference TRBV7-2 and TRBJ1-5): GAGVSQSPSNKVTEKGKDVELRCDPISGHTALYWYRQSLGQGLEFLIYFQGNSAPDKSGLPSDRFSAERTGGSVSTLTIQRTQQEDSAVYLCASSLEQAYNQPQHFGDGTRLSIL.

The V call is TRBV4-3, the J call TRBJ1-4; D may be TRBD1 (5 bases). This CDR3 region has 17 residues. Germline V gives CDR1 LGHNA, CDR2 YSLEER. V was clipped by 4 bases and J by 0 bases, with 15 bases between them. The DNA of the CDR3 is TGCGCCAGCAGCCCCTCGGGGGGATCCACAACTAATGAAAAACTGTTTTTT. Translating gives CASSPSGGSTTNEKLFF.

This clone has ten or more counts. The chain uses TRBV7-9 and TRBJ2-3; D perhaps matches TRBD2 (5 bases). Germline V gene sequence: CDR1 SEHNR, CDR2 FQNEAQ (reference sequence). The length of the CDR3 is 13 residues. Trimming cost V 1 base and J 8 bases, with 10 bases left between them. The CDR3 sequence: CASSLESLATQYF. The CDR3 DNA reads TGTGCCAGCAGCTTAGAGAGCCTAGCTACGCAGTATTTT.

This clone was seen a single time. The chain is built from TRBV28 and TRBJ2-1; possible D gene TRBD1, 5 bases. Per germline, CDR1 MDHEN and CDR2 SYDVKM. This CDR3 is 13 amino acids long. V was pared by 5 bases and J by 3 bases, with 8 bases between. This chain's CDR3 is CASSRQRYNEQFF. The CDR3 region has the DNA TGTGCCAGCAGTCGACAGCGCTACAATGAGCAGTTCTTC.

The V call is TRBV11-2, the J call TRBJ1-2, with unresolved D. CDR1 is SGHAT and CDR2 is FQNNGV in the germline V gene. The V gene lost 5 bases and the J gene lost 11 bases, with 15 bases spanning the gap. The CDR3 is 12 amino acids. The CDR3 sequence: CASSMGAGPYTF. The CDR3 DNA follows: TGTGCCAGCAGCATGGGAGCCGGACCATACACCTTC.

The table lists this clone with a few counts. The chain recombines TRBV30 with TRBJ2-5; the D gene is possibly TRBD2 (6 bases). V was pared by 1 base and J by 2 bases, with 14 bases between. The germline V gene has CDR1 GTSNPN and CDR2 SVGIG (reference sequence). The CDR3 contains 15 residues. This CDR3 reads CAWSATGVGQETQYF. Here the CDR3 DNA reads TGTGCCTGGAGTGCGACGGGGGTGGGGCAAGAGACCCAGTACTTC.

V and J are TRBV9 and TRBJ2-1; tentative D call: TRBD2 (6 bases). Germline V gene lookup returns CDR1 SGDLS and CDR2 YYNGEE. The ends were cut back, 0 bases at V and 10 bases at J, with 14 bases in the middle. The CDR3 extends over 14 amino acids. The CDR3 DNA reads as TGTGCCAGCAGCGTAGAAGCTAGCCGGGAGGAGCAGTTCTTC. This sequence encodes CASSVEASREEQFF.

The rearrangement uses TRBV6-5 and TRBJ1-6, with D possibly being TRBD1 (6 bases). The CDR3 loop spans 13 amino acids. Looked up from germline, CDR1 is MNHEY and CDR2 is SVGAGI. The V end was cut by 6 bases, the J end by 10 bases, with 13 bases between. CDR3 coding DNA: TGTGCCAGCAGCACAGGGTACTCGTCACCCCTCCACTTT. This translates into CASSTGYSSPLHF.

Here the CDR3 DNA reads TGTGCCAGCAGTCCTGGGACTAGCGGGGGGCCTGAGCAGTTCTTC. Amino acids: CASSPGTSGGPEQFF. This chain links TRBV9 with TRBJ2-1, with 15 nucleotides matching TRBD2. With 5 bases clipped from V and 9 bases from J, the junction kept 6 bases outside the gene matches. The CDR3 spans 15 residues. In germline, CDR1 is SGDLS, CDR2 YYNGEE. The entire variable domain, with the rest obtained from reference TRBV9 and TRBJ2-1, is as follows: DSGVTQTPKHLITATGQRVTLRCSPRSGDLSVYWYQQSLDQGLQFLIQYYNGEERAKGNILERFSAQQFPDLHSELNLSSLELGDSALYFCASSPGTSGGPEQFFGPGTRLTVL.

This clone came up a few times. The chain employs TRBV9 and TRBJ2-7; D not certain. This CDR3 spans 13 amino acids. CDR1 is SGDLS, CDR2 YYNGEE, per germline. V was shortened by 0 bases and J by 4 bases, with 8 bases between the two germline ends. The CDR3 nucleotides read TGTGCCAGCAGCGTAGGAGCCGGGTACGAGCAGTACTTC. It translates to CASSVGAGYEQYF.

This sequence joins TRBV6-5 and TRBJ1-2; tentative D call: TRBD1 (6 bases). The CDR3 consists of 14 residues. The V gene lost 5 bases and the J gene lost 5 bases, with 15 bases spanning the gap. Germline-derived CDR1 and CDR2 are MNHEY and SVGAGI. CDR3 nucleotides: TGTGCCAGCAGTCCGGGGGGCTTTGGTTATGGCTACACCTTC. Translation gives CASSPGGFGYGYTF.

A word on this clone: With a far larger clone one base away, a read error is the likely cause. The rearrangement uses TRBV4-1 and TRBJ1-2; D unresolved. The germline V gene has CDR1 MGHRA and CDR2 YSYEKL. The CDR3 is 15 residues long. Here the CDR3 DNA reads TGCGCCAGCTGCCACGACTCCCGGGAGAACTATGGCTACACCTTC. As protein: CASCHDSRENYGYTF.

V is TRBV7-2 and J is TRBJ2-7; 9 positions match TRBD2. The CDR3 totals 16 residues. V trimming: 5 bases; J trimming: 0 bases; junction bases outside the gene matches: 8. Germline-derived CDR1 and CDR2 are SGHTA and FQGNSA. CDR3 sequence: CASSPGRGGFSYEQYF. In nucleotides, the CDR3 is TGTGCCAGCAGCCCAGGGCGGGGGGGTTTCTCCTACGAGCAGTACTTC.

Only a few counts were recorded for this clone. This rearrangement joins TRBV5-1 to TRBJ1-2, with 7 bases that match TRBD1. V trimming: 0 bases; J trimming: 5 bases; junction bases outside the gene matches: 4. This CDR3 spans 14 amino acids. Germline V gene lookup returns CDR1 SGHRS and CDR2 YFSETQ. CDR3 nucleotide sequence: TGCGCCAGCAGCTTGGTCCAGGGGGAGTATGGCTACACCTTC. It translates to CASSLVQGEYGYTF. The variable domain in full, completed from reference TRBV5-1 and TRBJ1-2, reads KAGVTQTPRYLIKTRGQQVTLSCSPISGHRSVSWYQQTPGQGLQFLFEYFSETQRNKGNFPGRFSGRQFSNSRSEMNVSTLELGDSALYLCASSLVQGEYGYTFGSGTRLTVV.

This sequence joins TRBV6-2 or TRBV6-3 and TRBJ1-1; the D is unclear. V lost 2 bases, J lost 0 bases, and 16 bases lay in between. This CDR3 region has 17 residues. CDR1 is MNHEY, CDR2 SVGEGT, per germline. As DNA, the CDR3 is TGTGCCAGCAGTTACCCTTACAGATCTCTGGTGAACACTGAAGCTTTCTTT. Amino acid sequence: CASSYPYRSLVNTEAFF.

This chain uses TRBV4-1 with TRBJ1-4, with D possibly TRBD1 on 6 matching bases. Germline V gives CDR1 MGHRA, CDR2 YSYEKL. V was cut by 4 bases and J by 5 bases, with 17 bases left in between. CDR3 length: 16 residues. The CDR3 spells CASSLPPSTGNEKLFF. The CDR3 DNA follows: TGCGCCAGCAGCCTCCCCCCTTCGACAGGAAATGAAAAACTGTTTTTT.